A few counts support the clone carrying this T cell receptor beta chain. This specimen belongs to a study of blood T cell repertoires in COVID-19. Study-level background: Donors in the United States, Italy and Spain gave samples during acute or convalescent COVID-19.

Looked up from germline, CDR1 is SGHRS and CDR2 is YFSETQ. The CDR3 extends over 14 amino acids. The J segment lost 2 bases and the V segment lost 1 base, leaving 2 bases of the junction unmatched. In the authors' methods: It was from reference gene primer amplification that nucleated cell counts were estimated. Measured with immunoSEQ multiplex PCR; TCRdb has only the in-frame clones, and not every one. The V and J calls and clone size come from that table; D and trimming were worked out from the DNA. The repertoire holds around 100,000 clones, with approximately 80% as singletons. The source material was peripheral blood. This sequence originates from a man between 65 and 79 years old with active or convalescent COVID-19. The V and J genes are TRBV5-1 and TRBJ1-1; 7 nucleotides line up with TRBD1. CDR3 residues: CASSLSGGNTEAFF. The CDR3 DNA follows: TGCGCCAGCAGCTTGTCAGGGGGTAACACTGAAGCTTTCTTT. The full variable domain, with the rest looked up from reference TRBV5-1 and TRBJ1-1, is KAGVTQTPRYLIKTRGQQVTLSCSPISGHRSVSWYQQTPGQGLQFLFEYFSETQRNKGNFPGRFSGRQFSNSRSEMNVSTLELGDSALYLCASSLSGGNTEAFFGQGTRLTVV.